The 27 T cell receptor beta chains presented below share a single source sample, sequenced in a study of blood T cell repertoires in COVID-19. The data were produced by immunoSEQ multiplex PCR, yet TCRdb's version contains in-frame clones alone and is incomplete. In the table there are about 320,000 clones, around 86% of which are singletons. The specimen was peripheral blood. The receptors stem from a woman between 50 and 59 years old with acute or convalescent COVID-19.

The rearrangement joins TRBV28 to TRBJ1-5, with 7 bases aligning to TRBD1. Germline V gene sequence: CDR1 MDHEN, CDR2 SYDVKM. Unmatched junction bases numbered 8, after V lost 6 bases and J lost 0 bases. There are 16 residues in the CDR3. CDR3 sequence (DNA): TGTGCCAGCAGCCGCCCCGGGACAGTTAGCAATCAGCCCCAGCATTTT. This encodes CASSRPGTVSNQPQHF.

This clone was detected only once. This rearrangement joins TRBV27 to TRBJ2-7; 16 positions agree with TRBD2. V was pared by 6 bases and J by 0 bases, with 8 bases of the junction left unmatched. Germline CDR1 reads MNHEY; CDR2 reads SMNVEV (reference sequence). The CDR3 has 18 residues. The CDR3 nucleotides read TGTGCCAGCAGCCCCGGGACTAGCGGGAGGGACTTCTCCTACGAGCAGTACTTC. Encoded protein: CASSPGTSGRDFSYEQYF.

The chain is built from TRBV5-1 and TRBJ2-1; D is unclear. The germline CDR1 and CDR2 sequences are SGHRS and YFSETQ. The germline V and J ends were trimmed by 5 bases and 5 bases, with 8 bases remaining between them. The CDR3 extends over 12 amino acids. CDR3 residues: CASRVLNNEQFF. The CDR3 nucleotides read TGCGCCAGCAGGGTGCTAAACAATGAGCAGTTCTTC.

J is TRBJ1-2 and V is TRBV27, with D unclear. The CDR3 extends over 15 amino acids. CDR1 is MNHEY and CDR2 is SMNVEV in the germline V gene (reference sequence). Trimming took off 2 bases at V and 7 bases at J, with 17 bases between the two ends. The CDR3 spells CASSLLPGPAGGYTF. CDR3 nucleotide sequence: TGTGCCAGCAGTTTACTGCCGGGTCCCGCGGGTGGCTACACCTTC.

The genes are TRBV19 and TRBJ2-3; D possibly corresponds to TRBD2 (5 bases). The V end was cut by 6 bases, the J end by 2 bases, with 9 bases between. CDR1 is LNHDA, CDR2 SQIVND, per germline (reference sequence). The CDR3 has 13 amino acids. The CDR3, as DNA: TGTGCCAGTAGGGGAGTCAACACAGATACGCAGTATTTT. Translated: CASRGVNTDTQYF. Together with reference TRBV19 and TRBJ2-3, the CDR3 gives the full variable domain: DGGITQSPKYLFRKEGQNVTLSCEQNLNHDAMYWYRQDPGQGLRLIYYSQIVNDFQKGDIAEGYSVSREKKESFPLTVTSAQKNPTAFYLCASRGVNTDTQYFGPGTRLTVL.

The V gene is TRBV5-6, the J gene TRBJ2-2; D perhaps matches TRBD1 (5 bases). The CDR3 is 13 amino acids. Germline assignment: CDR1 SGHDT and CDR2 YYEEEE. With 0 bases removed from V and 9 bases from J, the gap between germline ends came to 9 bases. CDR3 loop: CASSLGRGWELFF. The CDR3 DNA is TGTGCCAGCAGCTTGGGAAGGGGCTGGGAGCTGTTTTTT. Complete variable domain (other parts from reference TRBV5-6 and TRBJ2-2): DAGVTQSPTHLIKTRGQQVTLRCSPKSGHDTVSWYQQALGQGPQFIFQYYEEEERQRGNFPDRFSGHQFPNYSSELNVNALLLGDSALYLCASSLGRGWELFFGEGSRLTVL.

The genes are TRBV4-1 and TRBJ2-1, with D possibly TRBD2 on 6 matching bases. V dropped 3 bases and J dropped 8 bases, with 14 bases sitting between them. Germline values: CDR1 MGHRA, CDR2 YSYEKL. The CDR3 extends over 14 amino acids. DNA for the CDR3: TGCGCCAGCAGCCAGACTAGGGTTGGATATGAGCAGTTCTTC. It codes for CASSQTRVGYEQFF.

The chain joins TRBV18 to TRBJ2-7; 10 bases agree with TRBD2. Germline CDR1 and CDR2: KGHSH and LQKENI. The CDR3 consists of 14 residues. Unmatched junction bases numbered 5, after V lost 2 bases and J lost 7 bases. CDR3 amino acids: CASSPASGSLEQYF. CDR3 in DNA: TGTGCCAGCTCACCAGCTAGCGGGAGCCTAGAGCAGTACTTC.

The J gene is TRBJ1-6, the V gene TRBV7-3; D is undetermined. Germline V lookup: CDR1 SGHTA, CDR2 FQGTGA. The CDR3 length is 13 residues. V lost 5 bases and J 7 bases, leaving 9 bases between the germline ends. This CDR3 is CASSPGKNSPLHF. The CDR3 DNA sequence: TGTGCCAGCAGCCCGGGAAAGAATTCACCCCTCCACTTT.

The chain is built from TRBV30 and TRBJ2-7, with unresolved D. Germline assignment: CDR1 GTSNPN and CDR2 SVGIG (reference sequence). Trimming took off 0 bases at V and 6 bases at J, with 12 bases between the two ends. The CDR3 sequence is 13 residues long. The CDR3 DNA sequence: TGTGCCTGGAGTGTACTGGCACCAGGCGAGCAGTACTTC. Encoded protein: CAWSVLAPGEQYF.

The chain joins TRBV3-1 (or the pseudogene TRBV3-2) to TRBJ2-7; TRBD1 might be the D (6 bases). V gave up 8 bases and J gave up 5 bases, with 19 bases separating them. The CDR3 covers 14 residues. Germline V gene sequence: CDR1 LGHDT, CDR2 YNNKEL (reference sequence). Here the CDR3 DNA reads TGTGCCAGCCGGGCCAGAGGGGGAAGGGACGAGCAGTACTTC. Protein sequence: CASRARGGRDEQYF.

The rearrangement joins TRBV12-3 or TRBV12-4 to TRBJ2-7; TRBD1 aligns across 7 bases. After removal of 5 bases from V and 3 bases from J, the junction contained 4 bases not matched to a gene. The CDR3 contains 13 residues. CDR3 nucleotides: TGTGCCAGCAGTCTGACAGGGCACTACGAGCAGTACTTC. It translates to CASSLTGHYEQYF.

CDR3 nucleotide sequence: TGTGCCAGCACCGGTGGAGGGTTGGGGTACGAGCAGTACTTC. As protein: CASTGGGLGYEQYF. This chain connects TRBV25-1 to TRBJ2-7, with D perhaps TRBD2 (6 bases). CDR3 length: 14 amino acids. CDR1 is MGHDK, CDR2 SYGVNS, per germline. V was clipped by 7 bases and J by 4 bases, with 17 bases between them.

The V gene is TRBV7-2, the J gene TRBJ1-6, with 7 positions matching TRBD1. This CDR3 is built from 15 residues. The V gene's germline CDR1 is SGHTA and CDR2 FQGNSA. V gave up 5 bases and J gave up 10 bases; unmatched junction bases: 11. CDR3 amino acids: CASSTQGPLFSPLHF. For the CDR3, the DNA is TGTGCCAGCAGCACACAGGGGCCCCTTTTCTCACCCCTCCACTTT.

The chain uses TRBV5-1 and TRBJ2-2; 9 bases are a match to TRBD2. Losses at the gene ends were 0 bases for V and 2 bases for J; bases not matched to a gene: 2. CDR1 is SGHRS, CDR2 YFSETQ, per germline. The CDR3 runs 16 residues. CDR3 sequence (DNA): TGCGCCAGCAGCTTGGGTAGCGGGAGAAACACCGGGGAGCTGTTTTTT. Translation gives CASSLGSGRNTGELFF.

The chain combines TRBV11-2 with TRBJ2-6, with 9 bases aligning to TRBD1. Germline CDR1 reads SGHAT; CDR2 reads FQNNGV. J was trimmed by 0 bases and V by 1 base; bases with no gene match: 7. CDR3 length: 19 residues. The CDR3 bases are TGTGCCAGCAGCTTAGTTTCCGGGACAGGGCTCTCTGGGGCCAACGTCCTGACTTTC. Amino acids: CASSLVSGTGLSGANVLTF.

The count of this clone is one. CDR3 residues: CAWSELDSSTNEKLFF. In DNA, the CDR3 is TGTGCCTGGAGTGAGCTGGACAGCTCAACTAATGAAAAACTGTTTTTT. The V call is TRBV30, the J call TRBJ1-4; D may be TRBD1 (6 bases). Between the trimmed V and J ends, which lost 1 base and 0 bases, there was a span of 12 bases. Germline values: CDR1 GTSNPN, CDR2 SVGIG (reference sequence). The CDR3 totals 16 residues.

The chain recombines TRBV19 with TRBJ2-7, with 12 bases matching TRBD2. J was trimmed by 2 bases and V by 5 bases; bases with no gene match: 7. The CDR3 sequence is 16 residues long. Germline loops: CDR1 LNHDA, CDR2 SQIVND (reference sequence). The CDR3 reads CASSPWTSGKTYEQYF. The CDR3 region has the DNA TGTGCCAGTAGTCCCTGGACTAGCGGGAAGACCTACGAGCAGTACTTC.

This chain connects TRBV6-5 to TRBJ2-3; TRBD2 matches at 9 bases. The ends lost 8 bases at V and 5 bases at J; junction bases unmatched: 8. The CDR3 length is 14 residues. Germline V gene data show CDR1 as MNHEY and CDR2 as SVGAGI. CDR3 residues: CASSPRLAVDTQYF. CDR3 bases: TGTGCCAGCTCTCCGAGACTAGCGGTAGATACGCAGTATTTT.

The chain links TRBV9 to TRBJ1-2; D is perhaps TRBD1 (6 bases). CDR1 is SGDLS, CDR2 YYNGEE, per germline. The CDR3 contains 14 residues. V dropped 3 bases and J dropped 3 bases, with 12 bases sitting between them. CDR3 nucleotide sequence: TGTGCCAGCAGCGATGGGGCAGGGGACTATGGCTACACCTTC. Amino acids: CASSDGAGDYGYTF.

This clone was picked up one time. The CDR3 nucleotides are TGTGCCTGGAGGTTGACAGGGGGGTACGAGCAGTACTTC. This codes for CAWRLTGGYEQYF. The chain carries TRBV30 and TRBJ2-7, with TRBD1 matching 9 bases. There are 13 residues in the CDR3. V gave up 3 bases and J gave up 4 bases; unmatched junction bases: 4. Per the germline V gene, CDR1 is GTSNPN and CDR2 is SVGIG (reference sequence).

The V gene is TRBV5-6, the J gene TRBJ2-7, with 8 nucleotides matching TRBD1. The V and J ends lost 4 bases and 3 bases, in that order; junction bases with no gene match: 6. Germline V gene sequence: CDR1 SGHDT, CDR2 YYEEEE. There are 14 residues in the CDR3. This chain's CDR3 is CASSEGQEFYEQYF. The CDR3 DNA reads as TGTGCCAGCAGCGAGGGACAGGAATTCTACGAGCAGTACTTC.

This clone occurred a few times. The CDR3 DNA is TGCGCCAGCAGTGAGTCTACGAGGTCGGCGAGCGGGACCGGGGAGCTGTTTTTT. Encoded protein: CASSESTRSASGTGELFF. This rearrangement joins TRBV10-1 to TRBJ2-2, with D possibly matching TRBD2 (6 bases). The CDR3 runs to 18 residues. Trimming cost V 0 bases and J 5 bases, with 19 bases left between them. Germline values: CDR1 WNHNN, CDR2 SYGVQD (reference sequence).

This sequence joins TRBV3-1 (or the pseudogene TRBV3-2) and TRBJ1-4, with TRBD1 identical over 12 bases. CDR3 size: 16 residues. The junction had 6 bases not matched to a gene; V was cut back by 4 bases and J by 6 bases. Germline V CDR1 and CDR2: LGHDT, YNNKEL (reference sequence). The CDR3 sequence is CASSPGTGGAYEKLFF. CDR3 sequence (DNA): TGTGCCAGCAGCCCCGGGACAGGGGGCGCGTATGAAAAACTGTTTTTT.

The chain joins TRBV7-6 to TRBJ2-7; the match to TRBD2 covers 7 bases. CDR3 length equals 14 residues. V shed 7 bases and J 6 bases; nucleotides not matched to a gene: 12. Germline loops: CDR1 SGHVS, CDR2 FNYEAQ. CDR3 amino acids: CASTAGLEVGEQYF. As DNA, the CDR3 is TGTGCCAGCACGGCCGGACTAGAGGTCGGCGAGCAGTACTTC.

This chain connects TRBV19 to TRBJ1-5; D gene unclear. CDR1 is LNHDA and CDR2 is SQIVND in the germline V gene (reference sequence). CDR3 length equals 15 residues. V shed 3 bases and J shed 2 bases, with 11 bases lying between them. CDR3 coding DNA: TGTGCCAGTAGTATTAACTGGGGAGGCAATCAGCCCCAGCATTTT. Encoded protein: CASSINWGGNQPQHF.

The J gene is TRBJ1-2, the V gene TRBV20-1; no clear D gene. Deletions cut 3 bases from V and 8 bases from J, with 7 bases between. Germline assignment: CDR1 DFQATT and CDR2 SNEGSKA (reference sequence). This CDR3 has 10 amino acids. CDR3 nucleotide sequence: TGCAGTGCTAGCTGGAGCGGCTACACCTTC. It codes for CSASWSGYTF.